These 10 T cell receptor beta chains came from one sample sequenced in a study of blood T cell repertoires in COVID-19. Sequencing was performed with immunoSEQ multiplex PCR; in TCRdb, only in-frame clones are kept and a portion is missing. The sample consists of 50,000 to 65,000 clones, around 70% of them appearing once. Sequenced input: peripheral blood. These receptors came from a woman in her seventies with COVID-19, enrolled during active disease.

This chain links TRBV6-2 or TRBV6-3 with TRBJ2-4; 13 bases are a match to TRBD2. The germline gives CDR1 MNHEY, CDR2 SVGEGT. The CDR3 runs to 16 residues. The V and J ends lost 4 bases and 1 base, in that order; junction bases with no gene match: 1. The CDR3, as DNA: TGTGCCAGCAGTTGGACTAGCGGGAGCGCCAAAAACATTCAGTACTTC. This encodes CASSWTSGSAKNIQYF.

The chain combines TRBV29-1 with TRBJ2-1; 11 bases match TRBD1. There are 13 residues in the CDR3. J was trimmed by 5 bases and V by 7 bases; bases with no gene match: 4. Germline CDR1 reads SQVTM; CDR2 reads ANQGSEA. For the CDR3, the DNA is TGCAGCGCCGGGACAGGGGGTAACAATGAGCAGTTCTTC. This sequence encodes CSAGTGGNNEQFF.

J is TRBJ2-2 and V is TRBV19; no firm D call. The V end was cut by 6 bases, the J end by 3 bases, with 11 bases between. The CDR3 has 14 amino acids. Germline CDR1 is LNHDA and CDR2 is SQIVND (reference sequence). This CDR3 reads CASSMPQDTGELFF. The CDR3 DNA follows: TGTGCCAGTAGCATGCCCCAGGACACCGGGGAGCTGTTTTTT.

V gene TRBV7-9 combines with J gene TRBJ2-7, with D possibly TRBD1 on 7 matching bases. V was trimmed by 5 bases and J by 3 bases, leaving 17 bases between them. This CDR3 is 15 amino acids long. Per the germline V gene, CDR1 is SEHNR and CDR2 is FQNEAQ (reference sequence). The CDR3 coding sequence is TGTGCCAGCAGCCAAGCGGCAGGGGGGTTCTACGAGCAGTACGTC. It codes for CASSQAAGGFYEQYV.

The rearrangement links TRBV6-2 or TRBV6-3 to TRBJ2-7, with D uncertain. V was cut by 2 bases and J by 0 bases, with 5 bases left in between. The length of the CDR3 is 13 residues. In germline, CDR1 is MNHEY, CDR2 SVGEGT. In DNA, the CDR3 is TGTGCCAGCAGTTACAGGAGCTCCTACGAGCAGTACGTC. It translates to CASSYRSSYEQYV.

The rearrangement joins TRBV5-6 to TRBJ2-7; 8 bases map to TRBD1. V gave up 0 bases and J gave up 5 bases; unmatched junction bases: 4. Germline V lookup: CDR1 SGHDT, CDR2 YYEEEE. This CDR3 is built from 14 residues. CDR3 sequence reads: CASSLVGTGHEQYF. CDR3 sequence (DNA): TGTGCCAGCAGCTTGGTTGGGACAGGACACGAGCAGTACTTC.

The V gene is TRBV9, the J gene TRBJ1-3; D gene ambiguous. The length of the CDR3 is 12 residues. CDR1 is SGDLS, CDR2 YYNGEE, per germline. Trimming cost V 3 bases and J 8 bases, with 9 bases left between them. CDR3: CASSAREHTIYF. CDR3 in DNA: TGTGCCAGCAGCGCGAGAGAACACACCATATATTTT.

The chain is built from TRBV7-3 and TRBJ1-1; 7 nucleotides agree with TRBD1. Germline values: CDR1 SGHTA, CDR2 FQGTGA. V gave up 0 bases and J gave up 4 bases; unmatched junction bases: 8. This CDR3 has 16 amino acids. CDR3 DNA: TGTGCCAGCAGCTTAACAGGGGGCTACGGAGGCACTGAAGCTTTCTTT. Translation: CASSLTGGYGGTEAFF. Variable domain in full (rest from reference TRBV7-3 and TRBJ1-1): GAGVSQTPSNKVTEKGKYVELRCDPISGHTALYWYRQSLGQGPEFLIYFQGTGAADDSGLPNDRFFAVRPEGSVSTLKIQRTERGDSAVYLCASSLTGGYGGTEAFFGQGTRLTVV.

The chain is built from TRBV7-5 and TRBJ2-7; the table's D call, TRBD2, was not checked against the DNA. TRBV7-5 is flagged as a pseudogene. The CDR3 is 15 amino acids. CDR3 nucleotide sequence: TGTGCCAGAACCCACATAGGATGTCGGAGCTACGAGCAGTACTTC. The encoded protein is CARTHIGCRSYEQYF.

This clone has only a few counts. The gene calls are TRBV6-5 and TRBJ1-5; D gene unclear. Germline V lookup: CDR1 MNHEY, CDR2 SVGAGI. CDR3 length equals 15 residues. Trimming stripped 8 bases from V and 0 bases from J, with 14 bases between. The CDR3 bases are TGTGCCAGCCGCCAGACTCCAAGTAGCAATCAGCCCCAGCATTTT. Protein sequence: CASRQTPSSNQPQHF.